A single sample gave rise to the 8 T cell receptor beta chains below, sequenced in a study of blood T cell repertoires in COVID-19. Clones were sequenced by immunoSEQ multiplex PCR, and TCRdb holds only the in-frame ones, with some missing. The sample shows about 300,000 clones, roughly 86% of them seen only once. The material sequenced was peripheral blood. The receptors shown here come from a woman in her twenties or thirties with COVID-19, enrolled during active disease.

This chain joins TRBV5-1 and TRBJ1-1; weak D call: TRBD1 (6 bases). This CDR3 has 16 residues. Germline V gene sequence: CDR1 SGHRS, CDR2 YFSETQ. The V and J ends lost 2 bases and 1 base respectively, with 15 bases between them. The CDR3, as DNA: TGCGCCAGCAGCTTCGCCCTGGCAGGGGCGAACACTGAAGCTTTCTTT. Encoded protein: CASSFALAGANTEAFF.

The gene calls are TRBV24-1 and TRBJ1-1; TRBD1 aligns across 8 bases. Looked up from germline, CDR1 is KGHDR and CDR2 is SFDVKD. The CDR3 extends over 14 amino acids. The V and J ends lost 5 bases and 3 bases, in that order; junction bases with no gene match: 4. The CDR3 reads CATSVDRGDTEAFF. The CDR3 nucleotides are TGTGCCACCAGTGTCGACAGGGGTGACACTGAAGCTTTCTTT.

The rearrangement uses TRBV9 and TRBJ2-2; D unclear. Germline V CDR1 and CDR2: SGDLS, YYNGEE. The CDR3 runs 13 residues. V dropped 3 bases and J dropped 6 bases, with 9 bases sitting between them. CDR3 sequence: CASSDRLAGELFF. The DNA of the CDR3 is TGTGCCAGCAGCGATCGGCTAGCCGGGGAGCTGTTTTTT.

CDR3 bases: TGTGCCAGCAGCTTACTCACAGGGCACACCGGGGAGCTGTTTTTT. This translates into CASSLLTGHTGELFF. J is TRBJ2-2 and V is TRBV7-2; a weak D match, TRBD1 (6 bases). The CDR3 covers 15 residues. The germline V gene has CDR1 SGHTA and CDR2 FQGNSA. Deletions cut 2 bases from V and 3 bases from J, with 10 bases between.

This clone has just a few counts. The chain couples TRBV20-1 to TRBJ1-2; a weak D match, TRBD1 (5 bases). Germline lookup yields CDR1 DFQATT and CDR2 SNEGSKA (reference sequence). Trimming removed 4 bases from V and 9 bases from J, with 12 bases in between. The CDR3 covers 11 residues. The CDR3 DNA is TGCAGTGCTAAGGCCAGGGCTAGCTACACCTTC. This translates into CSAKARASYTF.

This clone was detected once. The rearrangement links TRBV6-5 to TRBJ1-1; the D is unclear. CDR1 is MNHEY and CDR2 is SVGAGI in the germline V gene. The CDR3 covers 10 residues. Trimming pared 8 bases from V and 7 bases from J, leaving 8 bases between. CDR3 region: CASGRLEAFF. CDR3 bases: TGTGCCAGCGGGCGCCTTGAAGCTTTCTTT.

The rearrangement links TRBV6-5 to TRBJ1-2; D is undetermined. Germline values: CDR1 MNHEY, CDR2 SVGAGI. V lost 4 bases to trimming and J lost 6 bases, with 12 bases between them. The CDR3 loop spans 13 amino acids. CDR3 residues: CASSFSTENGYTF. The CDR3 coding sequence is TGTGCCAGCAGTTTTTCAACAGAGAATGGCTACACCTTC.

The chain couples TRBV5-5 to TRBJ2-2, with a weak D call TRBD2 (5 bases). Trimming shortened V by 1 base and J by 6 bases, and 7 bases separated the two germline ends. Germline CDR1 is SGHKS and CDR2 is YYEKEE (reference sequence). This CDR3 comprises 13 residues. The CDR3 sequence: CASSLLRAGELFF. The CDR3 bases are TGTGCCAGCAGCTTGTTGAGGGCCGGGGAGCTGTTTTTT.